The rows below give T cell receptor beta chains drawn from one sample of a study of blood T cell repertoires in COVID-19. Libraries were prepared by immunoSEQ multiplex PCR; TCRdb keeps only in-frame clonotypes and omits some of them. The top ten clones hold 9.5% to 15% of a sample with tens of thousands of clones, approximately 88% of them seen once. The specimen sequenced was peripheral blood. These receptors all come from a human donor with active COVID-19. The donor label of this sample is uncertain. CDR3s include the opening cysteine and the closing phenylalanine or tryptophan. A D gene is named only where the DNA matches it firmly. Size tells how often a clone was seen (once, few, many) or the class of an expanded clone, and some rows leave it out.

>NA|TRBV18|NA|TRBJ2-3
TGTGCCAGCTCACGGCAATTAGATACGCAGTATTTT
CASSRQLDTQYF
>NA|TRBV20-1|NA|TRBJ1-2
TGCAGTGCTAGTCCCGTATTTTTAGACTCCGTCTTCTATGGCTACACCTTC
CSASPVFLDSVFYGYTF
>NA|TRBV23-1|TRBD2|TRBJ2-2
TGCGCCACTGGGACTAGTAACACCGGGGAGCTGTTTTTT
CATGTSNTGELFF
>NA|TRBV2|NA|TRBJ2-7
TGTGCCAGCGTGATGAGGGTAGACGAGCAGTACTTC
CASVMRVDEQYF
>NA|TRBV10-3|NA|TRBJ1-4
TGTGCCATCAGTGGTGGACAGCCTAATGAAAAACTGTTTTTT
CAISGGQPNEKLFF
>NA|TRBV10-3|NA|TRBJ2-4
TGTGCCATCAGTGAGTCGGGGGCAGATATGGCCAAAAACATTCAGTACTTC
CAISESGADMAKNIQYF
>NA|TRBV12-3/TRBV12-4|NA|TRBJ2-7
TGTGCCAGTGGCCGGCGGAGCTCCTACGAGCAGTACTTC
CASGRRSSYEQYF
>once|TRBV7-9|NA|TRBJ2-1
TGTGCCAGCAGCTTACCTGCGGGAAGTGAGCAGTTCTTC
CASSLPAGSEQFF
>NA|TRBV20-1|NA|TRBJ1-5
TGCAGTGCTAGTTGGGACTCCAATCAGCCCCAGCATTTT
CSASWDSNQPQHF
>NA|TRBV15|TRBD1|TRBJ2-7
TGTGCCACCAGCAGGGGGGACAGGTGGGTTTACGAGCAGTACTTC
CATSRGDRWVYEQYF
>many|TRBV19|TRBD1|TRBJ1-2
TGTGCCAGTAGGTCGGACAGGGCCTATGGCTACACCTTC
CASRSDRAYGYTF
>few|TRBV2|NA|TRBJ1-1
TGTGCCAGCAGTGAATTCCGGGTTGAAGCTTTCTTT
CASSEFRVEAFF
>once|TRBV5-4|TRBD1|TRBJ1-2
TGTGCCAGCAGCATCCAGGACAGGGGGCGACGTGGCTACACCTTC
CASSIQDRGRRGYTF
>once|TRBV18|NA|TRBJ2-7
TGTGCCAGCTCATCCGAGGTGCGAGGCGAGCAGTACTTC
CASSSEVRGEQYF
>NA|TRBV5-4|NA|TRBJ2-7
TGTGCCAGCAGCTCCCCCACAGCCTCCTACGAGCAGTACTTC
CASSSPTASYEQYF
>NA|TRBV25-1|TRBD1|TRBJ1-1
TGTGCCAGCAGTCGGACAGGGATGAACACTGAAGCTTTCTTT
CASSRTGMNTEAFF
>NA|TRBV7-8|TRBD1|TRBJ1-2
TGTGCCAGCAGCCCTACCAGGGGGGTGGGTCTGGGTGGCTACACCTTC
CASSPTRGVGLGGYTF
>NA|TRBV9|TRBD2|TRBJ2-1
TGTGCCAGCAGCGTAGCTACTAGCGCCCACTCCTACAATGAGCAGTTCTTC
CASSVATSAHSYNEQFF
>NA|TRBV10-3|NA|TRBJ1-1
TGTGCCATCAGTGAGTCAGGGGGCACTGAAGCTTTCTTT
CAISESGGTEAFF
>NA|TRBV7-2|TRBD2|TRBJ2-1
TGTGCCAGCAGCTTACAGACTAGCGGGATTTCTCAGTTCTTC
CASSLQTSGISQFF
>NA|TRBV6-5|TRBD2|TRBJ2-7
TGTGCCTCCGGGGGGGGTGGCGAGCAGTACTTC
CASGGGGEQYF
>NA|TRBV20-1|TRBD2|TRBJ2-7
TGCAGTGCTAGTAAGGGCGCTCTAGCGGGAGGGTACGAGCAGTACTTC
CSASKGALAGGYEQYF
>NA|TRBV5-8|NA|TRBJ2-7
TGTGCCAGCAACCCACTCGGACAGACCCTTAGGGAGCAGTACTTC
CASNPLGQTLREQYF
>NA|TRBV2|NA|TRBJ2-1
TGTGCCAGCAGTGATCGGGGTCTCTTCAGAATCTTC
CASSDRGLFRIF
>NA|TRBV7-9|TRBD1|TRBJ2-7
TGTGCCAGCGGCCGACAGGGTGGTTCCTACGAGCAGTACTTC
CASGRQGGSYEQYF
>NA|TRBV28|TRBD1|TRBJ2-1
TGTGCCAGCAGGGACGACAGGGGGGGGTTGTATGAGCAGTTCTTC
CASRDDRGGLYEQFF
>NA|TRBV5-4|TRBD2|TRBJ2-1
TGTGCCAGCAGACCTTTAGCGGGAGGGCCCAATGAGCAGTTCTTC
CASRPLAGGPNEQFF
>once|TRBV6-5|TRBD1|TRBJ1-2
TGTGCCAGCAGTCCCCGGACAGGGTATTATGGCTACACCTTC
CASSPRTGYYGYTF
>NA|TRBV5-1|NA|TRBJ2-5
TGCGCCAGCAGCCCCTTGCTCCCAGGGAAGGAGACCCAGTACTTC
CASSPLLPGKETQYF
>few|TRBV25-1|TRBD2|TRBJ2-5
TGTGCCAGCAGTGCTTTGAGTAGCGGGGTGGAGACCCAGTACTTC
CASSALSSGVETQYF
>NA|TRBV4-3|TRBD1|TRBJ2-2
TGCGCCAGCAGCCCACAGGGGCCCGGGGAGCTGTTTTTT
CASSPQGPGELFF
>NA|TRBV18|NA|TRBJ2-3
TGTGCCAGCTCACCAGTATTGGGCGTGGCAGATACGCAGTATTTT
CASSPVLGVADTQYF
>NA|TRBV7-3|TRBD2|TRBJ2-1
TGTGCCAGCAGTGCCGGGACTACTCCAAATGAGCAGTTCTTC
CASSAGTTPNEQFF
>NA|TRBV12-3/TRBV12-4|NA|TRBJ1-5
TGTGCCAGCTCACAACATAGCAATCAGCCCCAGCATTTT
CASSQHSNQPQHF
>few|TRBV7-9|NA|TRBJ2-7
TGTGCCAGCACCCAAATCGGGGGGCAGACCTACGAGCAGTACTTC
CASTQIGGQTYEQYF
>NA|TRBV7-2|NA|TRBJ1-1
TGTGCCAGCAGCGCCCAGGTTGGGAACACTGAAGCTTTCTTT
CASSAQVGNTEAFF
>NA|TRBV2|NA|TRBJ2-1
TGTGCCAGCAGCCTCGGGGGCTCCTACAATGAGCAGTTCTTC
CASSLGGSYNEQFF
>NA|TRBV2|NA|TRBJ2-1
TGTGCCAGCAGTGAAATCTCACAGCACAATGAGCAGTTCTTC
CASSEISQHNEQFF
>NA|TRBV28|TRBD1|TRBJ1-2
TGTGCCAGCAGCCTGACAGGGGATTATGGCTACACCTTC
CASSLTGDYGYTF
>NA|TRBV19|NA|TRBJ1-1
TGTGCCAGTAGTATGAATCTTGTCGCGGGAGCTTTCTTT
CASSMNLVAGAFF
>NA|TRBV5-1|TRBD1|TRBJ2-6
TGCGCCAGCGTGGCGGGACAGGCCAGGCCTGGGGCCAACGTCCTGACTTTC
CASVAGQARPGANVLTF
>NA|TRBV18|TRBD2|TRBJ2-5
TGTGCCAGCTCACCAGAGGTGACTAGCGGAGGGGGGACCCAGTACTTC
CASSPEVTSGGGTQYF